This T cell receptor beta chain is drawn from a study of CD4 T cells in relation to SARS-CoV-2 and coronaviruses. Here immunoSEQ multiplex PCR was the method, and the copy in TCRdb shows in-frame clones only, minus some. Of about 54,000 clones detected, 90% to 95% appear once; the ten largest clones hold about 0.4%. Germline CDR1 and CDR2: SGHTA and FQGNSA. With 2 bases removed from V and 5 bases from J, the gap between germline ends came to 15 bases. CDR3 length: 15 amino acids. About this clone: Its specificity is not known.

Naive and memory CD4+ T cells came from enriched cryopreserved PBMCs. Study-level results: Approximately 65% of donors had memory CD4+ clonotypes crossrecognizing SARS-CoV-2 and common cold coronavirus spike. Compared with monoreactive clones, crossreactive clones showed significantly weaker SARS-CoV-2 expansion.

This chain joins TRBV7-2 and TRBJ2-5; D possibly corresponds to TRBD2 (6 bases). The source material was naive CD4+ T cells from PBMCs. The subset here: naive CD4+ T cells isolated by negative enrichment. The clonotype comes from an adult with COVID-19. DNA of the CDR3: TGTGCCAGCAGCTTACCCCCGGGAGCGGGTGAGACCCAGTACTTC. Amino acids: CASSLPPGAGETQYF.